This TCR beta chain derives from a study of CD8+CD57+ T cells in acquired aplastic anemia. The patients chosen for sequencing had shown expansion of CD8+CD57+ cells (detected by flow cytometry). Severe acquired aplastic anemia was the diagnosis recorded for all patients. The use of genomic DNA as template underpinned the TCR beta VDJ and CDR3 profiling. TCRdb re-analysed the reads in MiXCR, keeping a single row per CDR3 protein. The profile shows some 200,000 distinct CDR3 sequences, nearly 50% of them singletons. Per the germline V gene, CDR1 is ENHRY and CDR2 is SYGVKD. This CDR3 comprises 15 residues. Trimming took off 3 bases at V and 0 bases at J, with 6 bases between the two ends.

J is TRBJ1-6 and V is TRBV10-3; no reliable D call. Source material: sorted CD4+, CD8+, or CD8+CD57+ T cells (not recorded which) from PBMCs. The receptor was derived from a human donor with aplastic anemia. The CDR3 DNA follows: TGTGCCATCAGTGACAGTAGCTCCTATAATTCACCCCTCCACTTT. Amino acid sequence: CAISDSSSYNSPLHF.